These T cell receptor beta chains were read from a single sample in a study of CD8 T cells in ankylosing spondylitis. TCRdb re-analysed the 5' RACE reads in MiXCR, keeping a single row per CDR3 protein. The sample has about 240,000 distinct CDR3 sequences, 8.6% seen once. The material sequenced was blood, either unsorted or a sorted T cell fraction (not recorded which). These receptors all come from a male donor with ankylosing spondylitis or in good health (not recorded which). The CDR3 runs from the conserved cysteine through the conserved F or W. D genes are given only for firm matches. Where a row states a size, it is once, few, many or the class of an expanded clone; other rows omit it.

v_gene: TRBV30
abundance: many
d_gene: NA
j_gene: TRBJ2-6
CDR3aa: CARSTGTGANVLTF
CDR3nt: TGTGCCCGATCCACAGGGACTGGGGCCAACGTCCTGACTTTC

v_gene: TRBV7-9
abundance: many
d_gene: TRBD1
j_gene: TRBJ1-1
CDR3aa: CASSLVTTGGEAFF
CDR3nt: TGTGCCAGCAGCTTAGTGACGACAGGGGGTGAAGCTTTCTTT

v_gene: TRBV20-1
abundance: many
d_gene: NA
j_gene: TRBJ2-7
CDR3aa: CSASVRSYEQYF
CDR3nt: TGCAGTGCTAGTGTGCGGTCCTACGAGCAGTACTTC

v_gene: TRBV20-1
abundance: many
d_gene: TRBD2
j_gene: TRBJ2-3
CDR3aa: CSAKLAGTQYF
CDR3nt: TGCAGTGCCAAACTAGCGGGGACGCAGTATTTT

v_gene: TRBV18
abundance: few
d_gene: NA
j_gene: TRBJ1-3
CDR3aa: CASSPREEPGNTIYF
CDR3nt: TGTGCCAGCTCACCCCGGGAGGAGCCTGGAAACACCATATATTTT

v_gene: TRBV29-1
abundance: many
d_gene: TRBD2
j_gene: TRBJ2-2
CDR3aa: CSVLPYPLSGRPGELFF
CDR3nt: TGCAGCGTGCTTCCTTACCCGTTAAGCGGGAGGCCCGGGGAGCTGTTTTTT

v_gene: TRBV11-2
abundance: many
d_gene: NA
j_gene: TRBJ2-5
CDR3aa: CASSLGAGQETQYF
CDR3nt: TGTGCCAGCAGCTTAGGGGCCGGACAAGAGACCCAGTACTTC

v_gene: TRBV5-1
abundance: NA
d_gene: TRBD2
j_gene: TRBJ2-7
CDR3aa: CASSLEPSGPYEQYF
CDR3nt: TGCGCCAGCAGCTTGGAGCCTAGCGGCCCCTACGAGCAGTACTTC

v_gene: TRBV15
abundance: many
d_gene: NA
j_gene: TRBJ1-5
CDR3aa: CATSSPRSLRTDNQPQHF
CDR3nt: TGTGCCACCAGCAGTCCTCGGTCCCTCCGGACAGACAATCAGCCCCAGCATTTT

v_gene: TRBV30
abundance: once
d_gene: NA
j_gene: TRBJ2-7
CDR3aa: CASKRGPEEYEQYF
CDR3nt: TGTGCCTCCAAAAGGGGACCTGAGGAGTACGAGCAGTACTTC

v_gene: TRBV14
abundance: NA
d_gene: TRBD1
j_gene: TRBJ2-7
CDR3aa: CASSQGTGPSYEQYF
CDR3nt: TGTGCCAGCAGCCAAGGGACAGGGCCTTCCTACGAGCAGTACTTC

v_gene: TRBV6-5
abundance: many
d_gene: NA
j_gene: TRBJ1-2
CDR3aa: CASSYSPQLGGYTF
CDR3nt: TGTGCCAGCAGTTACTCTCCACAGCTAGGTGGCTACACCTTC

v_gene: TRBV20-1
abundance: many
d_gene: TRBD2
j_gene: TRBJ2-1
CDR3aa: CSALPGLAGFNEQFF
CDR3nt: TGCAGTGCTTTACCGGGACTAGCGGGTTTCAATGAGCAGTTCTTC

v_gene: TRBV10-3
abundance: many
d_gene: NA
j_gene: TRBJ2-4
CDR3aa: CAISESPGAKNIQYF
CDR3nt: TGTGCCATCAGTGAGTCGCCGGGGGCCAAAAACATTCAGTACTTC

v_gene: TRBV12-3/TRBV12-4
abundance: many
d_gene: NA
j_gene: TRBJ2-3
CDR3aa: CASSNTPLVAGTDTQYF
CDR3nt: TGTGCCAGCAGCAACACCCCGTTAGTGGCTGGCACAGATACGCAGTATTTT

v_gene: TRBV7-2
abundance: NA
d_gene: NA
j_gene: TRBJ2-5
CDR3aa: CASSLGALQETQYF
CDR3nt: TGTGCCAGCAGCTTAGGTGCCCTCCAAGAGACCCAGTACTTC

v_gene: TRBV12-3/TRBV12-4
abundance: NA
d_gene: NA
j_gene: TRBJ1-5
CDR3aa: CASSLEQFNQPQHF
CDR3nt: TGTGCCAGCAGTTTAGAACAGTTCAATCAGCCCCAGCATTTT

v_gene: TRBV5-1
abundance: NA
d_gene: NA
j_gene: TRBJ2-5
CDR3aa: CASSFYAAAVKETQYF
CDR3nt: TGCGCCAGCAGCTTTTATGCAGCGGCCGTCAAGGAGACCCAGTACTTC

v_gene: TRBV20-1
abundance: many
d_gene: TRBD1
j_gene: TRBJ1-1
CDR3aa: CSALRDRGFQTEAFF
CDR3nt: TGCAGTGCTCTTCGGGACAGAGGATTTCAGACTGAAGCTTTCTTT

v_gene: TRBV7-9
abundance: NA
d_gene: TRBD1
j_gene: TRBJ2-7
CDR3aa: CASSSSVTGGGHEQYF
CDR3nt: TGTGCCAGCAGCTCCTCTGTCACAGGGGGTGGCCACGAGCAGTACTTC

v_gene: TRBV5-6
abundance: many
d_gene: TRBD1
j_gene: TRBJ2-7
CDR3aa: CASSYFDRDHEQYF
CDR3nt: TGTGCCAGCAGCTACTTCGACAGGGACCACGAGCAGTACTTC

v_gene: TRBV11-2
abundance: many
d_gene: NA
j_gene: TRBJ2-1
CDR3aa: CASRAPGVHYNEQFF
CDR3nt: TGTGCCAGCAGAGCACCGGGAGTCCACTACAATGAGCAGTTCTTC

v_gene: TRBV27
abundance: once
d_gene: TRBD2
j_gene: TRBJ2-3
CDR3aa: CASSFWASGSTDTQYF
CDR3nt: TGTGCCAGCAGTTTTTGGGCTAGCGGAAGCACAGATACGCAGTATTTT

v_gene: TRBV5-1
abundance: many
d_gene: NA
j_gene: TRBJ2-5
CDR3aa: CARVTGGTSQETQYF
CDR3nt: TGCGCCAGGGTTACGGGGGGCACATCCCAAGAGACCCAGTACTTC

v_gene: TRBV19
abundance: NA
d_gene: NA
j_gene: TRBJ2-7
CDR3aa: CASSIENRTPYEQYF
CDR3nt: TGTGCCAGTAGTATAGAGAACAGGACTCCCTACGAGCAGTACTTC

v_gene: TRBV9
abundance: many
d_gene: TRBD1
j_gene: TRBJ2-3
CDR3aa: CASSHPGTGRTDTQYF
CDR3nt: TGTGCCAGCAGCCATCCCGGGACAGGGCGCACAGATACGCAGTATTTT

v_gene: TRBV4-2
abundance: NA
d_gene: NA
j_gene: TRBJ1-5
CDR3aa: CASSQELRGGQPQHF
CDR3nt: TGTGCCAGCAGCCAAGAATTGAGGGGCGGTCAGCCCCAGCATTTT

v_gene: TRBV7-9
abundance: NA
d_gene: NA
j_gene: TRBJ2-7
CDR3aa: CASSLEYVEQYF
CDR3nt: TGTGCCAGCAGCTTAGAATATGTCGAGCAGTACTTC

v_gene: TRBV7-2
abundance: NA
d_gene: TRBD2
j_gene: TRBJ2-7
CDR3aa: CASSLGPSGTSYEQYF
CDR3nt: TGTGCCAGCAGCTTAGGGCCTAGCGGGACCTCCTACGAGCAGTACTTC

v_gene: TRBV7-3
abundance: few
d_gene: TRBD2
j_gene: TRBJ2-1
CDR3aa: CASSLRLAGYYNEQFF
CDR3nt: TGTGCCAGCAGCTTAAGACTAGCGGGTTATTACAATGAGCAGTTCTTC

v_gene: TRBV5-1
abundance: many
d_gene: TRBD1
j_gene: TRBJ1-1
CDR3aa: CASSGSNRGTEAFF
CDR3nt: TGCGCCAGCAGCGGATCCAACAGGGGAACTGAAGCTTTCTTT

v_gene: TRBV20-1
abundance: many
d_gene: NA
j_gene: TRBJ2-5
CDR3aa: CSASAQETQYF
CDR3nt: TGCAGTGCTAGTGCCCAAGAGACCCAGTACTTC

v_gene: TRBV4-2
abundance: many
d_gene: TRBD1
j_gene: TRBJ1-6
CDR3aa: CASSQGDRGSVAYNSPLHF
CDR3nt: TGTGCCAGCAGCCAAGGGGACAGGGGGTCGGTTGCCTATAATTCACCCCTCCACTTT

v_gene: TRBV30
abundance: many
d_gene: TRBD1
j_gene: TRBJ1-1
CDR3aa: CAWSRGRTEAFF
CDR3nt: TGTGCCTGGAGCAGGGGGCGAACTGAAGCTTTCTTT

v_gene: TRBV20-1
abundance: many
d_gene: NA
j_gene: TRBJ1-1
CDR3aa: CSARDKQFFPEAFF
CDR3nt: TGCAGTGCTAGAGATAAACAGTTCTTCCCTGAAGCTTTCTTT

v_gene: TRBV6-2/TRBV6-3
abundance: many
d_gene: NA
j_gene: TRBJ1-1
CDR3aa: CASSQRIARHPPEAFF
CDR3nt: TGTGCCAGCAGTCAAAGAATTGCCCGCCACCCCCCTGAAGCTTTCTTT

v_gene: TRBV4-2
abundance: few
d_gene: NA
j_gene: TRBJ2-7
CDR3aa: CASSQDLTRDYEQYF
CDR3nt: TGTGCCAGCAGCCAAGATCTGACAAGGGACTACGAGCAGTACTTC

v_gene: TRBV18
abundance: NA
d_gene: NA
j_gene: TRBJ2-2
CDR3aa: CASSLRRGPQGATGELFF
CDR3nt: TGTGCCAGCTCTCTCAGAAGAGGTCCCCAGGGAGCCACCGGGGAGCTGTTTTTT

v_gene: TRBV18
abundance: few
d_gene: TRBD1
j_gene: TRBJ1-1
CDR3aa: CASSRGQGVVNTEAFF
CDR3nt: TGTGCCAGCTCAAGAGGACAGGGTGTGGTGAACACTGAAGCTTTCTTT

v_gene: TRBV2
abundance: few
d_gene: NA
j_gene: TRBJ2-1
CDR3aa: CASSGAHEQFF
CDR3nt: TGTGCCAGCAGTGGGGCTCATGAGCAGTTCTTC

v_gene: TRBV29-1
abundance: many
d_gene: TRBD1
j_gene: TRBJ2-5
CDR3aa: CSSGQGETQYF
CDR3nt: TGCAGCTCTGGACAGGGGGAGACCCAGTACTTC

v_gene: TRBV23-1
abundance: many
d_gene: NA
j_gene: TRBJ1-6
CDR3aa: CAGGREHYNSPLHF
CDR3nt: TGCGCCGGGGGGCGGGAACACTATAATTCACCCCTCCACTTT

v_gene: TRBV7-9
abundance: many
d_gene: NA
j_gene: TRBJ1-5
CDR3aa: CASSRFGQPQHF
CDR3nt: TGTGCCAGCAGCCGGTTCGGTCAGCCCCAGCATTTT

v_gene: TRBV9
abundance: NA
d_gene: NA
j_gene: TRBJ1-6
CDR3aa: CASSVGGEDSPLHF
CDR3nt: TGTGCCAGCAGCGTTGGGGGGGAGGATTCACCCCTCCACTTT

v_gene: TRBV30
abundance: many
d_gene: TRBD1
j_gene: TRBJ2-3
CDR3aa: CAGDRVNTQYF
CDR3nt: TGTGCCGGGGACAGGGTCAATACGCAGTATTTT

v_gene: TRBV20-1
abundance: NA
d_gene: NA
j_gene: TRBJ2-7
CDR3aa: CSAETGTYYGEQYF
CDR3nt: TGCAGTGCAGAAACCGGGACTTATTACGGCGAGCAGTACTTC

v_gene: TRBV5-1
abundance: many
d_gene: NA
j_gene: TRBJ2-2
CDR3aa: CASSFSGELFF
CDR3nt: TGTGCCAGCAGTTTCTCCGGGGAGCTGTTTTTT

v_gene: TRBV5-1
abundance: NA
d_gene: NA
j_gene: TRBJ2-5
CDR3aa: CASSLAGGTRETQYF
CDR3nt: TGCGCCAGCAGCTTGGCCGGTGGCACCCGGGAGACCCAGTACTTC

v_gene: TRBV20-1
abundance: many
d_gene: NA
j_gene: TRBJ2-7
CDR3aa: CSAEGDGSSYEQYF
CDR3nt: TGCAGTGCTGAGGGGGACGGGAGCTCCTACGAGCAGTACTTC

v_gene: TRBV5-1
abundance: many
d_gene: TRBD1
j_gene: TRBJ2-2
CDR3aa: CASSLLQGSSGGELFF
CDR3nt: TGCGCCAGCAGCCTTCTACAGGGGTCAAGTGGCGGGGAGCTGTTTTTT

v_gene: TRBV7-9
abundance: many
d_gene: NA
j_gene: TRBJ2-1
CDR3aa: CASSPRDGEQFF
CDR3nt: TGTGCCAGCAGCCCCCGTGACGGGGAGCAGTTCTTC

v_gene: TRBV20-1
abundance: many
d_gene: NA
j_gene: TRBJ2-1
CDR3aa: CSASPTDYNEQFF
CDR3nt: TGCAGTGCTAGCCCCACGGACTACAATGAGCAGTTCTTC

v_gene: TRBV6-1
abundance: many
d_gene: NA
j_gene: TRBJ1-3
CDR3aa: CATQQGRRNTIYF
CDR3nt: TGTGCCACCCAACAGGGAAGGCGAAACACCATATATTTT

v_gene: TRBV5-1
abundance: many
d_gene: TRBD2
j_gene: TRBJ2-5
CDR3aa: CASRRTSVETQYF
CDR3nt: TGCGCCAGCAGACGGACTAGCGTGGAGACCCAGTACTTC

v_gene: TRBV7-8
abundance: few
d_gene: TRBD2
j_gene: TRBJ2-1
CDR3aa: CASSLRLAGGIGEQFF
CDR3nt: TGTGCCAGCAGCTTAAGACTAGCGGGGGGGATCGGGGAGCAGTTCTTC

v_gene: TRBV11-2
abundance: many
d_gene: NA
j_gene: TRBJ2-1
CDR3aa: CASSLIPNEQFF
CDR3nt: TGTGCCAGCAGCTTAATTCCCAATGAGCAGTTCTTC

v_gene: TRBV20-1
abundance: few
d_gene: NA
j_gene: TRBJ1-2
CDR3aa: CSAVQGGYGYTF
CDR3nt: TGCAGTGCCGTCCAGGGCGGCTATGGCTACACCTTC

v_gene: TRBV29-1
abundance: many
d_gene: NA
j_gene: TRBJ2-3
CDR3aa: CSVVGASTDTQYF
CDR3nt: TGCAGCGTTGTTGGAGCCAGCACAGATACGCAGTATTTT

v_gene: TRBV9
abundance: once
d_gene: NA
j_gene: TRBJ1-1
CDR3aa: CASSTENTKAFF
CDR3nt: TGTGCCAGCAGCACGGAGAACACTAAAGCTTTCTTT